These 24 T cell receptor beta chains originate from one sample sequenced in a study of Ad26.COV2.S vaccination and SARS-CoV-2 variants. Clones were sequenced by immunoSEQ multiplex PCR, and TCRdb holds only the in-frame ones, with some missing. The sample shows roughly 700,000 clones, roughly 90% of them seen only once. Treatment reported: around 19 received Ad26.COV2.S at low or high dose, single or two shots; about 5 received placebo; per-sample allocation not given. Sampling happened 63 days after the first vaccine or placebo injection. The starting material was peripheral blood, obtained in a trial of Ad26.COV2.S vaccine versus placebo. The receptors originated from a person between 18 and 59 years old who received the Ad26.COV2.S COVID-19 vaccine or a placebo.

The chain carries TRBV10-3 and TRBJ1-1, with no clear D. There are 13 residues in the CDR3. The V end was cut by 3 bases, the J end by 10 bases, with 15 bases between. Germline CDR1 is ENHRY and CDR2 is SYGVKD. In DNA form, the CDR3 reads TGTGCCATCAGTGAAAAGCTTAGGTTGGGAGCTTTCTTT. It specifies CAISEKLRLGAFF.

V gene TRBV11-2 combines with J gene TRBJ2-3; D call uncertain. The ends were cut back, 3 bases at V and 4 bases at J, with 14 bases in the middle. The CDR3 is made up of 15 amino acids. Germline CDR1 is SGHAT and CDR2 is FQNNGV. The CDR3 nucleotides read TGTGCCAGCAGCTTCTCCGGACCCTTGGCAGATACGCAGTATTTT. Translated: CASSFSGPLADTQYF.

The count of this clone is one. V gene TRBV30 combines with J gene TRBJ1-2; 7 nucleotides align to TRBD1. CDR1 is GTSNPN, CDR2 SVGIG, per germline (reference sequence). The CDR3 runs to 12 residues. Trimming cost V 4 bases and J 3 bases; bases outside gene matches: 2. The CDR3 DNA reads TGTGCCTGGAACGGACAGGACTATGGCTACACCTTC. Protein: CAWNGQDYGYTF.

The gene calls are TRBV27 and TRBJ2-7, with D uncertain. V lost 5 bases and J 1 base, leaving 15 bases between the germline ends. The CDR3 totals 15 residues. The germline gives CDR1 MNHEY, CDR2 SMNVEV (reference sequence). The CDR3 region has the DNA TGTGCCAGCAGTCCCCTAACGGGCCGATCCTACGAGCAGTACTTC. It translates to CASSPLTGRSYEQYF.

J is TRBJ2-7 and V is TRBV9; 7 bases fit TRBD2. Germline CDR1 SGDLS, CDR2 YYNGEE. The V segment lost 6 bases and the J segment 4 bases; nucleotides outside the gene matches: 10. CDR3 length equals 14 residues. CDR3 bases: TGTGCCAGCAAGGCGGGAGACGGCCCGTACGAGCAGTACTTC. This sequence encodes CASKAGDGPYEQYF.

This clone was detected only a few times. The J gene is TRBJ2-1, the V gene TRBV7-8; 13 bases align to TRBD2. The CDR3 length is 16 residues. CDR1 SGHVS and CDR2 FQNEAQ come from the germline V gene. V dropped 5 bases and J dropped 8; count of bases not matched to a gene: 9. The CDR3 reads CASSARTSGSQDEQFF. The CDR3, as DNA: TGTGCCAGCAGCGCCAGGACTAGCGGGAGTCAGGATGAGCAGTTCTTC. The full variable domain, rest sourced from reference TRBV7-8 and TRBJ2-1, is GAGVSQSPRYKVAKRGQDVALRCDPISGHVSLFWYQQALGQGPEFLTYFQNEAQLDKSGLPSDRFFAERPEGSVSTLKIQRTQQEDSAVYLCASSARTSGSQDEQFFGPGTRLTVL.

The chain joins TRBV7-2 to TRBJ2-2, with a weak D call TRBD2 (6 bases). The germline gives CDR1 SGHTA, CDR2 FQGNSA. Deletions cut 8 bases from V and 5 bases from J, with 12 bases between. The CDR3 spans 13 residues. CDR3 amino acids: CASSRERTGELFF. Here the CDR3 DNA reads TGTGCCAGCTCTCGGGAGAGGACCGGGGAGCTGTTTTTT.

This chain joins TRBV19 and TRBJ2-2, with a weak D call TRBD1 (6 bases). Germline V gene lookup returns CDR1 LNHDA and CDR2 SQIVND (reference sequence). This CDR3 has 15 amino acids. Deletions cut 6 bases from V and 0 bases from J, with 11 bases between. The CDR3 DNA sequence: TGTGCCAGTAGGAGACAGGACGCGAACACCGGGGAGCTGTTTTTT. Residues: CASRRQDANTGELFF.

The chain has TRBV5-1 and TRBJ1-1; tentatively, D is TRBD1 (5 bases). V lost 2 bases to trimming and J lost 4 bases, with 12 bases between them. The germline gives CDR1 SGHRS, CDR2 YFSETQ. This CDR3 spans 14 amino acids. This CDR3 is CASSLYGASTEAFF. In DNA, the CDR3 is TGCGCCAGCAGCTTATATGGGGCCAGCACTGAAGCTTTCTTT.

The chain joins TRBV2 to TRBJ1-1; D gene unclear. The CDR3 is 12 residues long. The V and J ends lost 6 bases and 6 bases respectively, with 11 bases between them. Germline V gives CDR1 SNHLY, CDR2 FYNNEI. CDR3: CASRVYSSEAFF. The CDR3 nucleotides are TGTGCCAGCAGAGTGTATAGTTCTGAAGCTTTCTTT.

The V gene is TRBV5-1, the J gene TRBJ1-2; TRBD1 is a possible D gene (5 bases). Trimming cost V 6 bases and J 7 bases, with 16 bases left between them. CDR1 is SGHRS, CDR2 YFSETQ, per germline. The length of the CDR3 is 13 residues. In DNA form, the CDR3 reads TGCGCCAGCACCGCACAGGATGCTGGTGGCTACACCTTC. This translates into CASTAQDAGGYTF.

The genes are TRBV30 and TRBJ2-1, with TRBD1 identical over 10 bases. Unmatched junction bases numbered 8, after V lost 1 base and J lost 8 bases. The CDR3 length is 15 residues. Germline CDR1 is GTSNPN and CDR2 is SVGIG (reference sequence). CDR3 protein: CAWSALGQGGDEQFF. The DNA of the CDR3 is TGTGCCTGGAGTGCCTTAGGACAGGGGGGCGATGAGCAGTTCTTC.

This chain joins TRBV9 and TRBJ1-2; D unclear. Germline V lookup: CDR1 SGDLS, CDR2 YYNGEE. With 0 bases removed from V and 4 bases from J, the gap between germline ends came to 7 bases. The CDR3 is made up of 13 amino acids. For the CDR3, the DNA is TGTGCCAGCAGCGTAGACAGTGTCTATGGCTACACCTTC. Residues: CASSVDSVYGYTF.

This rearrangement joins TRBV5-4 to TRBJ2-1; the D gene could be TRBD1 or TRBD2 (5 bases each). The germline CDR1 and CDR2 sequences are SGHNT and YYREEE (reference sequence). Trimming shortened V by 4 bases and J by 1 base, and 12 bases separated the two germline ends. The CDR3 totals 15 residues. The CDR3 here is CASSVPGPSYNEQFF. CDR3 nucleotides: TGTGCCAGCAGCGTTCCGGGACCTTCCTACAATGAGCAGTTCTTC.

This clone has only a few counts. The rearrangement links TRBV15 to TRBJ1-6; D not resolved. Trimming left V 6 bases short and J 10 bases short, with 16 bases between. Per the germline V gene, CDR1 is LNHNV and CDR2 is YYDKDF (reference sequence). The CDR3 has 14 amino acids. The CDR3 coding sequence is TGTGCCACCAGTCGAAAGGGATGGAGGTCACCCCTCCACTTT. This sequence encodes CATSRKGWRSPLHF.

V gene TRBV10-3 combines with J gene TRBJ2-3; TRBD1 matches 10 bases. J was trimmed by 5 bases and V by 10 bases; bases with no gene match: 12. CDR3 length equals 15 residues. Germline loops: CDR1 ENHRY, CDR2 SYGVKD. The CDR3, as DNA: TGTGCCACCGCAACGACAGGGGGCGCGATAGATACGCAGTATTTT. Translated: CATATTGGAIDTQYF.

The V gene is TRBV13, the J gene TRBJ1-4; 7 bases line up with TRBD1. With 6 bases clipped from V and 8 bases from J, the junction kept 9 bases outside the gene matches. CDR1 PRHDT and CDR2 FYEKMQ come from the germline V gene (reference sequence). This CDR3 spans 14 amino acids. CDR3 sequence (DNA): TGTGCCAGCAGGAACAGGGGCGGTTCCGAAAAACTGTTTTTT. Translation: CASRNRGGSEKLFF. The full variable domain, in which reference TRBV13 and TRBJ1-4 provide the parts outside the CDR3, is AAGVIQSPRHLIKEKRETATLKCYPIPRHDTVYWYQQGPGQDPQFLISFYEKMQSDKGSIPDRFSAQQFSDYHSELNMSSLELGDSALYFCASRNRGGSEKLFFGSGTQLSVL.

This clone was picked up a small number of times. The CDR3 region is CSVRPGAGNTIYF. The CDR3 DNA sequence: TGCAGCGTTAGACCTGGAGCAGGAAACACCATATATTTT. This chain connects TRBV29-1 to TRBJ1-3; D not certain. With 5 bases removed from V and 4 bases from J, the gap between germline ends came to 12 bases. Germline V gene sequence: CDR1 SQVTM, CDR2 ANQGSEA. The length of the CDR3 is 13 residues.

V usage is TRBV30 and J usage is TRBJ2-1; D remains unclear. Between the trimmed V and J ends, which lost 4 bases and 6 bases, there was a span of 7 bases. CDR3 length: 11 residues. Germline CDR1 GTSNPN, CDR2 SVGIG (reference sequence). The chain's CDR3 is CAWKRLNEQFF. The CDR3 region has the DNA TGTGCCTGGAAACGTCTCAATGAGCAGTTCTTC.

The chain has TRBV19 and TRBJ1-4; D gene ambiguous. The CDR3 length is 15 residues. Germline CDR1 LNHDA, CDR2 SQIVND (reference sequence). Trimming left V 5 bases short and J 3 bases short, with 13 bases between. Written as DNA, the CDR3 is TGTGCCAGTAGTCCGCAGTGGATGGCTAATGAAAAACTGTTTTTT. As protein: CASSPQWMANEKLFF.

This sequence joins TRBV6-5 and TRBJ2-1; 10 nucleotides agree with TRBD2. V lost 6 bases to trimming and J lost 5 bases; unmatched junction nucleotides: 7. The CDR3 is 15 residues long. Germline lookup yields CDR1 MNHEY and CDR2 SVGAGI. Here the CDR3 reads CASRAGGLPHNEQFF. CDR3 DNA: TGTGCCAGCAGAGCGGGAGGGCTTCCTCACAATGAGCAGTTCTTC.

The chain joins TRBV6-5 to TRBJ1-5; D not certain. Germline V gene data show CDR1 as MNHEY and CDR2 as SVGAGI. V gave up 8 bases and J gave up 2 bases, with 13 bases separating them. This CDR3 contains 14 residues. CDR3 DNA sequence: TGTGCCAGCTTGGACCCCAGAGGCAATCAGCCCCAGCATTTT. Protein: CASLDPRGNQPQHF.

This sequence joins TRBV5-4 and TRBJ2-5; 9 positions match TRBD2. Losses at the gene ends were 1 base for V and 1 base for J; bases not matched to a gene: 11. Looked up from germline, CDR1 is SGHNT and CDR2 is YYREEE (reference sequence). This CDR3 has 18 amino acids. This CDR3 is CASSLILTSGNTQETQYF. Here the CDR3 DNA reads TGTGCCAGCAGCTTGATCTTGACTAGCGGCAATACCCAAGAGACCCAGTACTTC.

As to this clone: The same CDR3 arises from other DNA sequences in this sample as well. This chain joins TRBV18 and TRBJ1-1, with D unresolved. V lost 0 bases and J 1 base, leaving 9 bases between the germline ends. Germline V CDR1 and CDR2: KGHSH, LQKENI. This CDR3 is built from 15 residues. CDR3 amino acids: CASSPPGTANTEAFF. As DNA, the CDR3 is TGTGCCAGCTCACCACCTGGCACAGCGAACACTGAAGCTTTCTTT.